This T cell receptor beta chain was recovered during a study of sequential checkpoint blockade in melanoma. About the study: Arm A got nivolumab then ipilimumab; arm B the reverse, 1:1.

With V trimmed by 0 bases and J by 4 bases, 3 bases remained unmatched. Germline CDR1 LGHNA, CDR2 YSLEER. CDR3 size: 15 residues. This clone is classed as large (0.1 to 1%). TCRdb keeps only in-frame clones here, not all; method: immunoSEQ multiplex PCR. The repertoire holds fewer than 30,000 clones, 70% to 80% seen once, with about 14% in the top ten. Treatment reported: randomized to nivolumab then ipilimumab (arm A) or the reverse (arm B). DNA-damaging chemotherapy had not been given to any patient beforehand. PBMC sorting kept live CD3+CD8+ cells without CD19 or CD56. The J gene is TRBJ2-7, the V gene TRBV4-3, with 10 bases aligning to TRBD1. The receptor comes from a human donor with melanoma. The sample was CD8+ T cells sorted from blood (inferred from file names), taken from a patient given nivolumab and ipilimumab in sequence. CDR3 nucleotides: TGCGCCAGCAGCCAAGAGAGGACAGGGGGTTACGAGCAGTACTTC. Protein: CASSQERTGGYEQYF.